The present T cell receptor beta chain was sequenced within a study of shared clonotypes between healthy human individuals. Study information: CD4 naive and CD4 memory each took three plates per donor, while CD8 naive took two and CD8 memory one.

Overall study findings and caveats: Sequencing depth was predicted to influence how clonotypes are shared among donors.

Remarks on this clone: The antigen remains unidentified.

Only in-frame clones appear in the TCRdb table, and some are missing; sequencing was by immunoSEQ multiplex PCR. The table lists some 2,100,000 clones, around 95% of them singletons. Sequencing used naive CD4+ T cells sorted from blood. Subset noted: CD45RA+ positively selected. The receptor's source is a man younger than 35 in good health.

In DNA form, the CDR3 reads TGCGCCAGCGTCTCCCAGACAGGGAGCTCCTACGAGCAGTACTTC. Protein: CASVSQTGSSYEQYF. The chain links TRBV5-1 to TRBJ2-7, with TRBD1 matching over 7 bases. The CDR3 is 15 amino acids. J gave up 0 bases and V 7 bases, and 10 bases lay outside the gene matches. CDR1 SGHRS and CDR2 YFSETQ come from the germline V gene.